What follows are 29 T cell receptor beta chains derived from one specimen sequenced in a study of cytomegalovirus exposure and HLA in healthy donors. Profiled with immunoSEQ multiplex PCR; TCRdb holds only in-frame clones, not every one. Seen here are under 200,000 clones, about nine tenths observed once, and the top ten hold around 6%. Input material: PBMCs. Every receptor here comes from a woman in her thirties in good health and CMV-seronegative.

V is TRBV27 and J is TRBJ2-5, with TRBD2 identical over 10 bases. Germline V lookup: CDR1 MNHEY, CDR2 SMNVEV (reference sequence). This CDR3 spans 16 amino acids. The trim removed 5 bases at V and 4 bases at J, leaving 10 bases unmatched. CDR3 loop: CASSPSGRARGETQYF. The CDR3 region has the DNA TGTGCCAGCAGTCCCAGCGGGAGGGCCCGGGGAGAGACCCAGTACTTC.

The chain combines TRBV27 with TRBJ2-1; D may be TRBD2 (6 bases). CDR3 size: 16 residues. V was clipped by 1 base and J by 6 bases, with 16 bases between them. The V gene's germline CDR1 is MNHEY and CDR2 SMNVEV (reference sequence). The CDR3 reads CASSLLGVSEGNEQFF. The DNA of the CDR3 is TGTGCCAGCAGTTTATTAGGGGTCTCGGAGGGCAATGAGCAGTTCTTC.

This clone was detected ten times or more. The rearrangement uses TRBV19 and TRBJ1-2, with a tentative D call TRBD1 (6 bases). The CDR3 is 14 residues long. The V and J ends lost 5 bases and 6 bases respectively, with 16 bases between them. The germline V gene encodes CDR1 LNHDA and CDR2 SQIVND (reference sequence). In DNA form, the CDR3 reads TGTGCCAGTAGTTCTCGGGGGGGCGCGAATGGCTACACCTTC. This translates into CASSSRGGANGYTF.

The chain couples TRBV27 to TRBJ2-5; TRBD1 matches 9 bases. The J call may be incorrect, as the DNA end agrees better with TRBJ2-7. The CDR3 totals 15 residues. Germline-derived CDR1 and CDR2 are MNHEY and SMNVEV (reference sequence). The CDR3 DNA is TGTGCCAGCAGTTTAGGGACAGGGCCCTCCTACGAGCAGTACTTC. The encoded protein is CASSLGTGPSYEQYF.

Judged by abundance, this clone is medium-sized. V is TRBV6-1 and J is TRBJ1-4; 7 nucleotides line up with TRBD1. In germline, CDR1 is MNHNS, CDR2 SASEGT. The ends lost 1 base at V and 4 bases at J; junction bases unmatched: 6. The length of the CDR3 is 16 residues. The CDR3 protein is CASSEGGQTGNEKLFF. The CDR3 coding sequence is TGTGCCAGCAGTGAAGGGGGACAGACGGGTAATGAAAAACTGTTTTTT.

The rearrangement joins TRBV7-3 to TRBJ1-1, with a possible D match to TRBD1 (5 bases). Germline V gene lookup returns CDR1 SGHTA and CDR2 FQGTGA. The CDR3 runs 13 residues. Deletions cut 7 bases from V and 1 base from J, with 10 bases between. For the CDR3, the DNA is TGTGCCAGCAACCTGGGACGGAACACTGAAGCTTTCTTT. It codes for CASNLGRNTEAFF.

V and J are TRBV5-4 and TRBJ2-7; D call uncertain. The CDR3 is 15 residues long. Germline CDR1 reads SGHNT; CDR2 reads YYREEE (reference sequence). V was clipped by 0 bases and J by 7 bases, with 17 bases between them. Here the CDR3 reads CASSLDPSLLGEQYF. Written as DNA, the CDR3 is TGTGCCAGCAGCTTGGATCCTTCCCTATTGGGAGAGCAGTACTTC.

The V and J genes are TRBV28 and TRBJ2-1; D not resolved. Germline values: CDR1 MDHEN, CDR2 SYDVKM. The CDR3 has 14 amino acids. Trimming left V 6 bases short and J 8 bases short, with 17 bases between. DNA of the CDR3: TGTGCCAGCAGGGCCCTGAGCCACCGCGATGAGCAGTTCTTC. Its translation: CASRALSHRDEQFF.

J is TRBJ1-1 and V is TRBV27; no firm D call. From germline, CDR1 is MNHEY and CDR2 SMNVEV (reference sequence). The CDR3 has 14 amino acids. V was trimmed by 2 bases and J by 5 bases, leaving 12 bases between them. The CDR3 region has the DNA TGTGCCAGCAGTTTAGGCGGGAAGGGTACTGAAGCTTTCTTT. This sequence encodes CASSLGGKGTEAFF.

This clone was counted between two and nine times. The rearrangement uses TRBV6-5 and TRBJ2-1, with D possibly being TRBD2 (5 bases). This CDR3 contains 11 residues. Trimming removed 5 bases at V and 9 bases at J, with 8 bases between. CDR1 MNHEY and CDR2 SVGAGI come from the germline V gene. The CDR3 nucleotides read TGTGCCAGCAGTCTAGCCTCTGAGCAGTTCTTC. This encodes CASSLASEQFF.

The rearrangement links TRBV28 to TRBJ1-4; possibly TRBD1 for D (6 bases). V lost 6 bases and J 4 bases, leaving 12 bases between the germline ends. The germline V gene has CDR1 MDHEN and CDR2 SYDVKM. The CDR3 is made up of 14 amino acids. Here the CDR3 DNA reads TGTGCCAGCAGGAAGGACAGACGTAATGAAAAACTGTTTTTT. Amino acids: CASRKDRRNEKLFF. The variable domain in full, with the rest retrieved from reference TRBV28 and TRBJ1-4, is DVKVTQSSRYLVKRTGEKVFLECVQDMDHENMFWYRQDPGLGLRLIYFSYDVKMKEKGDIPEGYSVSREKKERFSLILESASTNQTSMYLCASRKDRRNEKLFFGSGTQLSVL.

CDR3 bases: TGTGCCAGCAGTACCGGAAGCGGGAGGGCCGGCAATGAGCAGTTCTTC. Its translation: CASSTGSGRAGNEQFF. The chain recombines TRBV6-6 with TRBJ2-1; 10 nucleotides match TRBD2. This CDR3 has 16 amino acids. Germline trimming cut 5 bases from V and 6 bases from J; bases unmatched to any gene: 10. The V gene's germline CDR1 is MNHNY and CDR2 SVGAGI (reference sequence).

Notes on this clone: The sample carries other DNA sequences with the same CDR3. The chain recombines TRBV19 with TRBJ1-5; D possibly corresponds to TRBD1 (5 bases). The CDR3 consists of 14 residues. CDR1 and CDR2 (germline): LNHDA, SQIVND (reference sequence). Trimming took 2 bases from V and 1 from J, leaving 6 bases between them. CDR3 DNA: TGTGCCAGTAGTATACGGGACAGCAATCAGCCCCAGCATTTT. Protein product: CASSIRDSNQPQHF.

The chain has TRBV2 and TRBJ1-3, with D possibly being TRBD1 (5 bases). The CDR3 sequence is 13 residues long. Germline CDR1 reads SNHLY; CDR2 reads FYNNEI. V shed 4 bases and J shed 4 bases, with 8 bases lying between them. In DNA, the CDR3 is TGTGCCAGCAGTGCCAGGGTCGGAAACACCATATATTTT. Its translation: CASSARVGNTIYF. The full variable domain, with the rest looked up from reference TRBV2 and TRBJ1-3, is EPEVTQTPSHQVTQMGQEVILRCVPISNHLYFYWYRQILGQKVEFLVSFYNNEISEKSEIFDDQFSVERPDGSNFTLKIRSTKLEDSAMYFCASSARVGNTIYFGEGSWLTVV.

The rearrangement uses TRBV7-9 and TRBJ1-2; D gene unclear. The CDR3 is 14 residues long. Germline V CDR1 and CDR2: SEHNR, FQNEAQ (reference sequence). The V gene lost 1 base and the J gene lost 2 bases, with 8 bases spanning the gap. Written as DNA, the CDR3 is TGTGCCAGCAGCTTAGGAAGAGGGAACTATGGCTACACCTTC. It specifies CASSLGRGNYGYTF.

This sequence joins TRBV29-1 and TRBJ2-1, with 15 bases matching TRBD2. Germline lookup yields CDR1 SQVTM and CDR2 ANQGSEA. The J segment lost 3 bases and the V segment lost 5 bases, leaving 11 bases of the junction unmatched. The CDR3 spans 18 residues. CDR3 sequence reads: CSVPRTSGGASYYNEQFF. The DNA of the CDR3 is TGCAGCGTTCCGAGGACTAGCGGGGGGGCCTCCTACTACAATGAGCAGTTCTTC.

The chain is built from TRBV7-9 and TRBJ2-5, with 14 bases that match TRBD2. Looked up from germline, CDR1 is SEHNR and CDR2 is FQNEAQ (reference sequence). V shed 5 bases, J shed 4 bases, and the junction held 3 bases outside the gene matches. This CDR3 is built from 15 residues. The CDR3 protein is CASSKGLAGVETQYF. CDR3 nucleotide sequence: TGTGCCAGCAGCAAGGGACTAGCGGGGGTAGAGACCCAGTACTTC.

The rearrangement uses TRBV10-3 and TRBJ2-1; 8 nucleotides match TRBD1. Per the germline V gene, CDR1 is ENHRY and CDR2 is SYGVKD. V lost 6 bases to trimming and J lost 5 bases; unmatched junction nucleotides: 6. This CDR3 contains 14 residues. Written as DNA, the CDR3 is TGTGCCATCAGCGGCAGGGGGCTGGACAATGAGCAGTTCTTC. Amino acid sequence: CAISGRGLDNEQFF.

This clone was seen only a few times. The V and J genes are TRBV27 and TRBJ1-2, with D perhaps matching TRBD1 (6 bases). Germline CDR1 MNHEY, CDR2 SMNVEV (reference sequence). The CDR3 runs 13 residues. The V end lost 6 bases, the J end lost 6 bases, and 14 bases lay between the germline ends. The DNA of the CDR3 is TGTGCCAGCAGACTACAGGGCTCGGATGGCTACACCTTC. This gives the protein CASRLQGSDGYTF.

V and J are TRBV5-4 and TRBJ2-2; D is undetermined. Germline loops: CDR1 SGHNT, CDR2 YYREEE (reference sequence). The V end lost 0 bases, the J end lost 5 bases, and 2 bases lay between the germline ends. CDR3 length equals 12 residues. CDR3 in amino acids: CASSLETGELFF. The CDR3 bases are TGTGCCAGCAGCTTGGAAACCGGGGAGCTGTTTTTT.

This clone was detected a few times. The chain couples TRBV18 to TRBJ2-7; 10 nucleotides match TRBD2. Germline V gives CDR1 KGHSH, CDR2 LQKENI. Trimming took 4 bases from V and 1 from J; bases not matched to a gene: 4. This CDR3 has 15 amino acids. In DNA, the CDR3 is TGTGCCAGCTCACAGGGACTAGCGACTTCCTACGAGCAGTACTTC. Translation: CASSQGLATSYEQYF.

A single count supports this clone. The chain combines TRBV27 with TRBJ2-3, with a weak D call TRBD2 (6 bases). With 8 bases removed from V and 5 bases from J, the gap between germline ends came to 11 bases. This CDR3 spans 12 amino acids. The germline V gene has CDR1 MNHEY and CDR2 SMNVEV (reference sequence). CDR3 sequence (DNA): TGTGCCAGCGGGGCAGCGGGAGATACGCAGTATTTT. Translating gives CASGAAGDTQYF.

V is TRBV9 and J is TRBJ2-7; 7 nucleotides line up with TRBD1. The germline V gene has CDR1 SGDLS and CDR2 YYNGEE. Trimming took 3 bases from V and 4 from J; bases not matched to a gene: 7. The CDR3 runs 14 residues. The CDR3 loop reads CASSAGTAGYEQYF. Here the CDR3 DNA reads TGTGCCAGCAGCGCCGGGACAGCTGGGTACGAGCAGTACTTC.

The chain uses TRBV4-3 and TRBJ2-7; D not resolved. The CDR3 contains 15 residues. The V and J ends lost 0 bases and 0 bases respectively, with 9 bases between them. The germline V gene has CDR1 LGHNA and CDR2 YSLEER. CDR3 protein: CASSQDRGSSYEQYF. The CDR3, as DNA: TGCGCCAGCAGCCAAGATCGCGGTAGCTCCTACGAGCAGTACTTC.

This chain joins TRBV5-1 and TRBJ2-5; TRBD1 agrees at 10 bases. This CDR3 has 15 residues. The trim removed 4 bases at V and 1 base at J, leaving 4 bases unmatched. Germline CDR1 SGHRS, CDR2 YFSETQ. CDR3 in DNA: TGCGCCAGCAGCATGCGACAGGGGGCCCAAGAGACCCAGTACTTC. Amino acids: CASSMRQGAQETQYF.

The chain is built from TRBV28 and TRBJ1-1; D ambiguous. This CDR3 region has 14 residues. Trimming stripped 2 bases from V and 4 bases from J, with 11 bases between. Germline CDR1 is MDHEN and CDR2 is SYDVKM. CDR3 DNA: TGTGCCAGCAGTTTAGCCTCAGGTCCCACTGAAGCTTTCTTT. The encoded protein is CASSLASGPTEAFF.

The rearrangement links TRBV29-1 to TRBJ2-2, with D possibly being TRBD1 or TRBD2 (5 bases each). This CDR3 is 14 amino acids long. Germline V gene data show CDR1 as SQVTM and CDR2 as ANQGSEA. V lost 7 bases, J lost 5 bases, and 17 bases lay in between. CDR3: CSAANWDQTGELFF. CDR3 in DNA: TGCAGCGCCGCCAACTGGGACCAAACCGGGGAGCTGTTTTTT.

Turning to this clone: This may come from a read error, since a much larger clone is one base off. This CDR3 is CSVGTGGYGYTF. CDR3 sequence (DNA): TGCAGCGTTGGGACAGGGGGCTATGGCTACACCTTC. The chain employs TRBV29-1 and TRBJ1-2; 10 bases agree with TRBD1. The J segment lost 4 bases and the V segment lost 4 bases, leaving 0 bases of the junction unmatched. CDR3 length: 12 amino acids. Per the germline V gene, CDR1 is SQVTM and CDR2 is ANQGSEA.

As to this clone: This CDR3 is missing its conserved last phenylalanine or tryptophan, likely due to a read error. Because the CDR3's place on the DNA is in doubt, the DNA is left out and the CDR3 is given as listed by TCRdb. V gene TRBV29-1 combines with J gene TRBJ1-1; the table gives TRBD1 as D, unverified against the DNA. Germline assignment: CDR1 SQVTM and CDR2 ANQGSEA. The CDR3 has 8 amino acids, counting both end residues. The CDR3 protein is CSVDRGFV.